The next 13 T cell receptor beta chains were all read from a single sample in a study of T cells in Graves' hyperthyroidism and ophthalmopathy. RNA transcripts provided the source from which TCR beta CDR3 regions were amplified. The TCR CDR3 was amplified in a first-round RT-PCR using the HTBI primer set. One entry per CDR3 protein results from TCRdb running MiXCR on the multiplex PCR reads. The sample consists of 45,000 to 50,000 distinct CDR3 sequences, approximately 50% of them appearing once. Sequencing was done on a sample of peripheral blood or thyroid tissue (not recorded which). The receptors derive from a woman aged 45 to 65 with Graves' hyperthyroidism.

J is TRBJ1-2 and V is TRBV5-4; 8 bases are shared with TRBD1. The germline V gene has CDR1 SGHNT and CDR2 YYREEE (reference sequence). This CDR3 spans 15 amino acids. The V and J ends lost 0 bases and 6 bases, in that order; junction bases with no gene match: 7. The CDR3 nucleotides are TGTGCCAGCAGCTTGGATCAGGGGGCGGGGAATGGCTACACCTTC. Translated: CASSLDQGAGNGYTF.

This clonotype was seen ten or more times. The chain links TRBV5-6 to TRBJ1-1, with TRBD1 as a possible D gene (6 bases). Germline CDR1 SGHDT, CDR2 YYEEEE. There are 14 residues in the CDR3. Between the trimmed V and J ends, which lost 7 bases and 5 bases, there was a span of 18 bases. CDR3 DNA: TGTGCCAGCGGCGACAGGTTGATTGGTACTGAAGCTTTCTTT. This codes for CASGDRLIGTEAFF.

This chain uses TRBV10-3 with TRBJ1-3, with TRBD1 matching 9 bases. From germline, CDR1 is ENHRY and CDR2 SYGVKD. CDR3 length: 15 residues. V was pared by 7 bases and J by 1 base, with 5 bases of the junction left unmatched. For the CDR3, the DNA is TGTGCCATCAAGACAGGGGGAAGGTCTGGAAACACCATATATTTT. Its protein is CAIKTGGRSGNTIYF.

CDR3 amino acids: CASSKRLAAYEQYF. Written as DNA, the CDR3 is TGTGCCAGCAGCAAACGACTAGCGGCGTACGAGCAGTACTTC. The chain joins TRBV12-3 or TRBV12-4 to TRBJ2-7; 9 bases agree with TRBD2. The CDR3 sequence is 14 residues long. The trim removed 6 bases at V and 4 bases at J, leaving 7 bases unmatched.

The rearrangement joins TRBV7-9 to TRBJ1-6; D remains unclear. V shed 5 bases and J shed 7 bases, with 12 bases lying between them. CDR1 is SEHNR and CDR2 is FQNEAQ in the germline V gene (reference sequence). The CDR3 runs to 14 residues. The CDR3 protein is CASSKREANSPLHF. In DNA, the CDR3 is TGTGCCAGCAGCAAGCGGGAGGCCAATTCACCCCTCCACTTT.

This clonotype was found many times. The chain employs TRBV5-1 and TRBJ2-2; D is perhaps TRBD1 (5 bases). CDR1 is SGHRS, CDR2 YFSETQ, per germline. V was pared by 0 bases and J by 4 bases, with 7 bases between. This CDR3 is built from 14 residues. The CDR3 sequence is CASSLGQGTGELFF. In nucleotides, the CDR3 is TGCGCCAGCAGCTTGGGGCAGGGCACCGGGGAGCTGTTTTTT.

The chain uses TRBV7-2 and TRBJ2-7; possible D gene TRBD1, 5 bases. Germline-derived CDR1 and CDR2 are SGHTA and FQGNSA. The CDR3 is 14 residues long. Trimming pared 5 bases from V and 2 bases from J, leaving 13 bases between. In DNA form, the CDR3 reads TGTGCCAGCAGCCCGGCAGGGATGCCCTACGAGCAGTACTTC. Amino acid sequence: CASSPAGMPYEQYF. Looking up the rest from reference TRBV7-2 and TRBJ2-7 gives the full variable domain: GAGVSQSPSNKVTEKGKDVELRCDPISGHTALYWYRQSLGQGLEFLIYFQGNSAPDKSGLPSDRFSAERTGGSVSTLTIQRTQQEDSAVYLCASSPAGMPYEQYFGPGTRLTVT.

V usage is TRBV7-9 and J usage is TRBJ2-5; 15 bases agree with TRBD2. The V gene's germline CDR1 is SEHNR and CDR2 FQNEAQ (reference sequence). J gave up 5 bases and V 6 bases, and 10 bases lay outside the gene matches. The CDR3 runs 17 residues. The DNA for the CDR3 is TGTGCCAGCAGTACCGGACTAGCGGGAGGGGTTGGGGAGACCCAGTACTTC. The encoded protein is CASSTGLAGGVGETQYF.

This clonotype was picked up a small number of times. The rearrangement joins TRBV7-3 to TRBJ2-5; D perhaps matches TRBD1 (6 bases). Trimming removed 5 bases from V and 5 bases from J, with 15 bases in between. The CDR3 has 14 residues. Germline V lookup: CDR1 SGHTA, CDR2 FQGTGA. The CDR3 spells CASSLSLGAETQYF. DNA of the CDR3: TGTGCCAGCAGCCTCAGCCTGGGGGCGGAGACCCAGTACTTC.

The table lists this clonotype with many counts. With a much larger clone just one base away, this may be a read error. The CDR3 nucleotides read TGCAGTGCCGCTCAGGCTAACACCGGGGGGCTGTTTTTT. It is translated as CSAAQANTGGLFF. The V and J genes are TRBV20-1 and TRBJ2-2, with D tentatively TRBD2 (6 bases). In germline, CDR1 is DFQATT, CDR2 SNEGSKA (reference sequence). CDR3 length: 13 residues.

On this clonotype itself: This CDR3 fails to terminate in the conserved phenylalanine or tryptophan, so it likely reflects a read error. No DNA is shown, since the ends of the CDR3 on it are uncertain; the CDR3 is the one TCRdb lists. This rearrangement joins TRBV20-1 to TRBJ1-2. Including both end residues, the CDR3 is 14 amino acids long. CDR1 is DFQATT, CDR2 SNEGSKA, per germline (reference sequence). The CDR3 reads CNARDQKTAYGYTV.

This chain connects TRBV9 to TRBJ1-2; D remains unclear. CDR1 is SGDLS, CDR2 YYNGEE, per germline. This CDR3 region has 15 residues. V lost 5 bases and J 5 bases, leaving 19 bases between the germline ends. The CDR3 sequence: CASSLSSNRMYGYTF. The CDR3 coding sequence is TGTGCCAGCAGTTTAAGTTCTAATCGGATGTATGGCTACACCTTC.

The gene calls are TRBV20-1 and TRBJ2-7; 9 bases fit TRBD2. V trimming: 4 bases; J trimming: 0 bases; junction bases outside the gene matches: 10. CDR3 length: 16 amino acids. Germline values: CDR1 DFQATT, CDR2 SNEGSKA (reference sequence). In nucleotides, the CDR3 is TGCAGTGCTATTGCCGGGACTAGCAGCCACTCCTACGAGCAGTACTTC. It yields the protein CSAIAGTSSHSYEQYF.